One and the same sample provided the 6 T cell receptor beta chains below, sequenced in a study of post-analysis software for immune sequencing data. Study conclusions and caveats: When patients were compared with controls, about 5 TRBV segments were more frequent, TRBV5-6, TRBV5-1 and TRBV20-1 among them.

Unique-molecular-identifier-tagged TCR beta cDNA libraries were used. One entry per CDR3 protein, called by TCRdb with MiXCR from the PCR reads. The repertoire holds about 820,000 distinct CDR3 sequences, with roughly 50% as singletons. These receptors have no known antigen. Input material: blood. Receptors originate from a girl aged 10 to 17 with multiple sclerosis.

A few counts support this clonotype. The V call is TRBV2, the J call TRBJ2-3; no definite D call. The V gene's germline CDR1 is SNHLY and CDR2 FYNNEI. The CDR3 contains 12 residues. Deletions cut 11 bases from V and 2 bases from J, with 11 bases between. CDR3 in amino acids: CAGIRNTDTQYF. The CDR3 DNA reads as TGTGCCGGTATACGGAACACAGATACGCAGTATTTT.

The genes are TRBV7-2 and TRBJ2-1, with 10 bases aligning to TRBD2. Germline V gene data show CDR1 as SGHTA and CDR2 as FQGNSA. This CDR3 is 17 amino acids long. The V segment lost 1 base and the J segment 6 bases; nucleotides outside the gene matches: 9. Here the CDR3 DNA reads TGTGCCAGCAGCTTAGTGCCCCCCGGGACTAGCGCCAATGAGCAGTTCTTC. It specifies CASSLVPPGTSANEQFF. The full variable domain, in which reference TRBV7-2 and TRBJ2-1 provide the parts outside the CDR3, is GAGVSQSPSNKVTEKGKDVELRCDPISGHTALYWYRQSLGQGLEFLIYFQGNSAPDKSGLPSDRFSAERTGGSVSTLTIQRTQQEDSAVYLCASSLVPPGTSANEQFFGPGTRLTVL.

The gene calls are TRBV3-1 and TRBJ2-5; no clear D. This CDR3 is 12 amino acids long. V was pared by 3 bases and J by 2 bases, with 4 bases between. CDR1 and CDR2 from the germline V gene are LGHDT and YNNKEL (reference sequence). In DNA form, the CDR3 reads TGTGCCAGCAGCCATCTACAAGAGACCCAGTACTTC. Translating it yields CASSHLQETQYF.

The chain is built from TRBV28 and TRBJ2-7; D may be TRBD2 (6 bases). Germline loops: CDR1 MDHEN, CDR2 SYDVKM. The V end lost 9 bases, the J end lost 2 bases, and 11 bases lay between the germline ends. This CDR3 has 12 residues. In nucleotides, the CDR3 is TGTGCCAGTCTCCGCGGGGCCTACGAGCAGTACTTC. Protein: CASLRGAYEQYF.

The V and J genes are TRBV3-1 and TRBJ2-1, with D perhaps matching TRBD1 or TRBD2 (6 bases each). CDR1 LGHDT and CDR2 YNNKEL come from the germline V gene (reference sequence). The CDR3 length is 13 residues. Trimming cost V 3 bases and J 5 bases, with 8 bases left between them. For the CDR3, the DNA is TGTGCCAGCAGCCACGGGGGCAACAATGAGCAGTTCTTC. Translation: CASSHGGNNEQFF.

V usage is TRBV7-9 and J usage is TRBJ2-7; 7 nucleotides agree with TRBD2. The CDR3 is 14 amino acids. The germline V gene has CDR1 SEHNR and CDR2 FQNEAQ (reference sequence). Trimming cost V 4 bases and J 2 bases; bases outside gene matches: 5. The CDR3 protein is CASSSRSGPYEQYF. The CDR3 DNA reads TGTGCCAGCAGCTCCCGTAGCGGGCCCTACGAGCAGTACTTC.